Below are 10 T cell receptor beta chains sequenced from a single sample in a study of T-cell memory formation after mild COVID-19. TCRdb reprocessed the 5' RACE reads via MiXCR and lists one record per CDR3 protein. The data hold 180,000 or so distinct CDR3 sequences, with 11% observed a single time. Sequenced input: PBMCs or a T cell subset sorted from them (not recorded which). The receptors come from a man younger than 35 who had mild COVID-19 (a few samples of this study predate the infection). Cell type and time point are not known.

This clonotype showed up just a few times. The chain has TRBV3-1 and TRBJ1-2, with TRBD1 matching 7 bases. J lost 5 bases, V lost 4 bases, and 7 bases had no gene match. CDR1 LGHDT and CDR2 YNNKEL come from the germline V gene (reference sequence). This CDR3 is 14 amino acids long. The CDR3 coding sequence is TGTGCCAGCAGCCGACAGGGTATTGAGTATGGCTACACCTTC. Its translation is CASSRQGIEYGYTF.

This clonotype turned up a few times. The gene calls are TRBV10-3 and TRBJ1-5, with D unclear. This CDR3 comprises 15 residues. CDR1 is ENHRY and CDR2 is SYGVKD in the germline V gene. Deletions cut 10 bases from V and 0 bases from J, with 16 bases between. For the CDR3, the DNA is TGTGCCACCATAAAGGACGTACATAGCAATCAGCCCCAGCATTTT. Translation gives CATIKDVHSNQPQHF.

The J gene is TRBJ2-7, the V gene TRBV4-3, with D possibly being TRBD1 (5 bases). This CDR3 is 16 amino acids long. Trimming pared 0 bases from V and 5 bases from J, leaving 17 bases between. Germline CDR1 LGHNA, CDR2 YSLEER. CDR3 nucleotides: TGCGCCAGCAGCCAAGATGAAACAGGAGAAGCCGACGAGCAGTACGTC. Translated: CASSQDETGEADEQYV.

This clonotype occurred many times. The chain recombines TRBV5-1 with TRBJ2-7; possibly TRBD1 or TRBD2 for D (5 bases each). V shed 3 bases and J shed 7 bases, with 20 bases lying between them. The CDR3 is made up of 15 amino acids. Germline CDR1 reads SGHRS; CDR2 reads YFSETQ. CDR3 in DNA: TGCGCCAGCAGCTCCGAAGGGGCCACTACGGGGGAGCAGTACTTC. Translating it yields CASSSEGATTGEQYF.

This sequence joins TRBV7-2 and TRBJ2-1; D gene uncertain. Trimming pared 1 base from V and 4 bases from J, leaving 8 bases between. The CDR3 has 14 amino acids. Germline-derived CDR1 and CDR2 are SGHTA and FQGNSA. In nucleotides, the CDR3 is TGTGCCAGCAGCTTAGGACCAGCGTACAATGAGCAGTTCTTC. Its protein is CASSLGPAYNEQFF.

V is TRBV9 and J is TRBJ2-7; 7 bases fit TRBD1. Germline CDR1 reads SGDLS; CDR2 reads YYNGEE. V shed 0 bases and J 2 bases; nucleotides not matched to a gene: 8. CDR3 length: 16 residues. The CDR3 sequence: CASSVEPTGSAYEQYF. Written as DNA, the CDR3 is TGTGCCAGCAGCGTAGAGCCGACAGGGTCTGCCTACGAGCAGTACTTC.

The rearrangement links TRBV5-1 to TRBJ2-7; tentatively, D is TRBD2 (6 bases). The CDR3 loop spans 14 amino acids. The V and J ends lost 3 bases and 3 bases respectively, with 13 bases between them. Per germline, CDR1 SGHRS and CDR2 YFSETQ. In DNA, the CDR3 is TGCGCCAGCAGCTCAAGTCCGGACTACTACGAGCAGTACTTC. It specifies CASSSSPDYYEQYF.

This rearrangement joins TRBV10-1 to TRBJ2-1; 11 bases are a match to TRBD2. The V segment lost 0 bases and the J segment 5 bases; nucleotides outside the gene matches: 3. Germline V gene data show CDR1 as WNHNN and CDR2 as SYGVQD (reference sequence). The CDR3 has 16 residues. CDR3 bases: TGCGCCAGCAGTGAGTCACTAGCGGGGGACCACAATGAGCAGTTCTTC. The encoded protein is CASSESLAGDHNEQFF.

This chain uses TRBV5-5 with TRBJ1-2; TRBD1 matches at 9 bases. Germline trimming cut 4 bases from V and 0 bases from J; bases unmatched to any gene: 7. Looked up from germline, CDR1 is SGHKS and CDR2 is YYEKEE (reference sequence). There are 16 residues in the CDR3. The DNA of the CDR3 is TGTGCCAGCAGCCCCGGGACAGGGTACTCTAACTATGGCTACACCTTC. This translates into CASSPGTGYSNYGYTF. Full variable domain (remainder filled in from reference TRBV5-5 and TRBJ1-2): DAGVTQSPTHLIKTRGQQVTLRCSPISGHKSVSWYQQVLGQGPQFIFQYYEKEERGRGNFPDRFSARQFPNYSSELNVNALLLGDSALYLCASSPGTGYSNYGYTFGSGTRLTVV.

This clonotype was counted ten times or more. This chain links TRBV4-3 with TRBJ2-5; 14 bases match TRBD2. The germline gives CDR1 LGHNA, CDR2 YSLEER. The CDR3 is 16 residues long. V lost 1 base, J lost 7 bases, and 5 bases stayed unmatched. CDR3 amino acids: CASSQGPGTSGGTQYF. In DNA, the CDR3 is TGCGCCAGCAGCCAAGGCCCCGGGACTAGCGGGGGGACCCAGTACTTC.